The T cell receptor (beta chain) under discussion was sequenced for a study of T-cell memory formation after mild COVID-19. Study summary: TCR clusters mostly belonged to single donors.

The TCR alpha and TCR beta cDNA libraries, bearing sample barcodes and UMIs, were generated by 5'RACE using constant-segment primers. Each CDR3 protein gets one entry after TCRdb re-called the 5' RACE reads with MiXCR. The sample records almost 250,000 distinct CDR3 sequences, 15% being singletons. This clonotype showed up just a few times. Antigen: not known. Whole-study findings and limits: For contracting clones, CD4+ ones sat mainly in CM and EM, CD8+ in EMRA. Proof of SARS-CoV-2 specificity was absent for the second-wave clones that crested on day 37.

Input material: PBMCs or a T cell subset sorted from them (not recorded which). The receptor was isolated from an adult woman who had mild COVID-19 (a few samples of this study predate the infection). Cell type and time point are not known.

The CDR3 protein is CASSYRDIAGELFF. CDR3 DNA sequence: TGTGCCAGCAGCTACCGGGACATCGCCGGGGAGCTGTTTTTT. V is TRBV7-9 and J is TRBJ2-2; D is perhaps TRBD1 (6 bases). Germline CDR1 and CDR2: SEHNR and FQNEAQ (reference sequence). The length of the CDR3 is 14 residues. V was cut by 4 bases and J by 6 bases, with 12 bases left in between.